The rows below give T cell receptor beta chains drawn from one sample of a study of identical twins. TCRdb re-called the 5' RACE reads with MiXCR, one entry per CDR3 protein. The repertoire has about 190,000 distinct CDR3 sequences, approximately 15% of them found once; the top ten carry 35% to 45%. This same sample was also taken into another study, of T cells expressing NK-cell markers.

Sequencing input: CD8+ T cells sorted from blood. All receptors come from a woman between 18 and 29 years old in good health. Each CDR3 is given with its conserved first and last residue. Each record gives: J gene, V gene, clone size, D gene, CDR3 DNA, CDR3 protein. The D gene is left open where the match is weak. Where a row states a size, it is once, few, many or the class of an expanded clone; other rows omit it.

>TRBJ2-1|TRBV7-2|NA|NA
TGTGCCAGCAGCTTAGGGGTCTTGAAGCAGTTCTTC
CASSLGVLKQFF
>TRBJ2-1|TRBV12-3/TRBV12-4|many|NA
TGTGCCAGCAGCTTAGTTGATGAGCAGTTCTTC
CASSLVDEQFF
>TRBJ2-7|TRBV20-1|NA|TRBD1
TGCAGTGCTGAAACCGGACAGGGAGGACTCTCTATCCCTGAGCAGTACTTC
CSAETGQGGLSIPEQYF
>TRBJ2-7|TRBV7-9|NA|NA
TGTGCCAGCAGCTTCGAGAGTCGGGCCTACGAGCAGTACTTC
CASSFESRAYEQYF
>TRBJ2-7|TRBV15|few|TRBD2
TGTGCCACCAGCAGAGAACCCCTAGCGGCTCTCTCCTACGAGCAGTACTTC
CATSREPLAALSYEQYF
>TRBJ2-3|TRBV28|NA|NA
TGTGCCAGCAGACAAAGACAGGTTACTAGCACAGATACGCAGTATTTT
CASRQRQVTSTDTQYF
>TRBJ2-1|TRBV10-3|once|NA
TGTGCCATCAGTGGGTCCCTCATAAGGGGGAATGAGCAGTTCTTC
CAISGSLIRGNEQFF
>TRBJ2-1|TRBV14|NA|TRBD2
TGTGCCAGCAGTCCAAAATTCCCCGGTACGGGAGGCCGGAATGAGCAGTTCTTC
CASSPKFPGTGGRNEQFF
>TRBJ1-1|TRBV6-2/TRBV6-3|NA|NA
TGTGCCAGCAAACCGGGGGCGCGGTCTGAAGCTTTCTTT
CASKPGARSEAFF
>TRBJ2-3|TRBV27|NA|NA
TGTGCCAGCGGCTCGCTTCCTTCTCCCACAGATACGCAGTATTTT
CASGSLPSPTDTQYF
>TRBJ2-1|TRBV4-1|NA|NA
TGCGCCAGCAGCCAAGGCGCGGGGATCAATGAGCAGTTCTTC
CASSQGAGINEQFF
>TRBJ1-1|TRBV11-1|NA|NA
TGTGCCAGCAGCTTAGGGGCGGCGGGCAGGGGCACTGAAGCTTTCTTT
CASSLGAAGRGTEAFF
>TRBJ2-1|TRBV7-2|few|TRBD1
TGTGCCAGCAGCTTCACCGGGACAGGGGTCAATGAGCAGTTCTTC
CASSFTGTGVNEQFF
>TRBJ2-1|TRBV7-6|NA|NA
TGTGCCAGCAGCTTAGTCGGGGGTCTCGAGGGTAATGAGCAGTTCTTC
CASSLVGGLEGNEQFF
>TRBJ2-1|TRBV10-3|few|TRBD2
TGTGCCATCAGTGAAGCTAGCGGGGCATACAATGAGCAGTTCTTC
CAISEASGAYNEQFF
>TRBJ2-4|TRBV6-2/TRBV6-3|NA|NA
TGTGCCAGCAGGGCGCGTCGGGGCAACGAGGCGCAATTCGGAAACATTCAGTACTTC
CASRARRGNEAQFGNIQYF
>TRBJ2-7|TRBV20-1|many|TRBD2
TGCAGTGCAAGGGGAGGGAGCTCCTACGAGCAGTACTTC
CSARGGSSYEQYF